This paragraph covers one T cell receptor beta chain sequence. What it recognizes is unknown. Assay used: immunoSEQ multiplex PCR; TCRdb lists only in-frame clones, some missing. The data show tens of thousands of clones, about 90% seen once. The data originate from a study of cytomegalovirus exposure and HLA in healthy donors. As for the study in general: The approximately 670 first-cohort repertoires and the roughly 120 validation repertoires shared the same platform, a later analysis reported. Overall study results and limits: Reports showed the classifier diagnosing cytomegalovirus status with high specificity and sensitivity. Among TCR beta chains, those listed as cytomegalovirus-associated numbered some 170.

The junction had 6 bases not matched to a gene; V was cut back by 4 bases and J by 3 bases. This CDR3 region has 15 residues. In germline, CDR1 is SGHTA, CDR2 FQGTGA. Separate from the approximately 700-subject first cohort was the approximately 120-subject validation cohort, to which the donors belonged. The sequenced sample consisted of PBMCs. The gene calls are TRBV7-3 and TRBJ2-1; the match to TRBD2 covers 7 bases. This clonotype was sampled from a man younger than 30 in good health and CMV-seronegative. CDR3 residues: CASSSTGTNYNEQFF. The DNA for the CDR3 is TGTGCCAGCAGCTCCACCGGGACTAACTACAATGAGCAGTTCTTC.